This T cell receptor (beta chain) was profiled in a study of cytomegalovirus exposure and HLA in healthy donors. The CDR3 length is 13 residues. Deletions cut 2 bases from V and 9 bases from J, with 8 bases between. CDR1 and CDR2 from the germline V gene are SGHVS and FQNEAQ. The PCR ran on 60 Vbeta and 13 Jbeta primers. The repertoire was sequenced with immunoSEQ multiplex PCR; TCRdb's copy has only in-frame clones and lacks some. The table has about 150,000 clones, more than 65% seen once; the top ten hold about 6.7%. In its sample, this clone was seen a few times. The genes are TRBV7-8 and TRBJ1-6; tentatively, D is TRBD1 (5 bases). Sequencing was carried out using PBMCs. The receptor's source is a man in his forties or fifties in good health and CMV-seropositive. The CDR3 DNA sequence: TGTGCCAGCAGCTTAAGGGGTGGTTCACCCCTCCACTTT. This translates into CASSLRGGSPLHF.